These T cell receptor beta chains were read from a single sample in a study of T-cell reconstitution after alpha-beta-depleted transplantation in children. TCRdb passed the PCR reads through MiXCR, listing each CDR3 protein once. Of around 480,000 distinct CDR3 sequences in the sample, 32% are singletons; the top ten hold more than 2%. Here the sequenced sample was PBMCs from the stem cell graft donor, taken from the stem cell graft. These receptors all come from a human donor who donated a stem cell graft to a child with aplastic anemia. The CDR3 runs from the conserved cysteine through the conserved F or W. Each record gives: V gene, clone size, CDR3 length, D gene, J gene, CDR3 DNA, CDR3 protein. The D gene is left open where the match is weak. Size is stated for part of the rows, as once, few or many counts, or as a class when the clone is expanded.

TRBV4-1	few	14	NA	TRBJ1-1	TGCGCCAGCAGCCAAGAAGACTTACTGATTGAAGCTTTCTTT	CASSQEDLLIEAFF
TRBV24-1	NA	16	TRBD2	TRBJ2-1	TGTGCCGCCAGTGAACCCGGGACTAGCGGGAGGGATGAGCAGTTCTTC	CAASEPGTSGRDEQFF
TRBV7-2	NA	15	NA	TRBJ1-5	TGTGCCAGCAGCTTAGGAGGGTACAACAATCAGCCCCAGCATTTT	CASSLGGYNNQPQHF
TRBV7-9	few	14	TRBD1	TRBJ1-2	TGTGCCAGCAGCCTTGACAGGGGATACGATGGCTACACCTTC	CASSLDRGYDGYTF
TRBV7-9	few	12	NA	TRBJ2-5	TGTGCCAGCAGCTTATCTATGGAGACCCAGTACTTC	CASSLSMETQYF
TRBV7-2	few	14	NA	TRBJ2-7	TGTGCCAGCAGCTTAATGCCCTCCTCCTACGAGCAGTACTTC	CASSLMPSSYEQYF
TRBV30	NA	11	NA	TRBJ2-7	TGTGCCTGGAGTGTAGCCGAACCACAGTACTTC	CAWSVAEPQYF
TRBV7-9	few	14	TRBD1	TRBJ2-5	TGTGCCAGCAGCGTAGACAGGGGGTTTGAGACCCAGTACTTC	CASSVDRGFETQYF
TRBV20-1	few	15	NA	TRBJ2-5	TGCAGTGCTATTCTATCCAGGAGACTAGGCGAGACCCAGTACTTC	CSAILSRRLGETQYF
TRBV9	few	13	TRBD1	TRBJ2-1	TGTGCCAGCTCCGGGACAGGGAACAATGAGCAGTTCTTC	CASSGTGNNEQFF
TRBV30	NA	15	NA	TRBJ1-2	TGTGCCTGGAGTCCTCGGGGGGCGGTTAGATATGGCTACACCTTC	CAWSPRGAVRYGYTF
TRBV28	once	13	NA	TRBJ2-6	TGTGCCACCCAGGGACCTGGGGCCAACGTCCTGACTTTC	CATQGPGANVLTF